One and the same sample provided the 12 T cell receptor beta chains below, sequenced in a study of cytomegalovirus exposure and HLA in healthy donors. Sequenced by immunoSEQ multiplex PCR; TCRdb stores in-frame clones only, minus some. The sample holds more than 95,000 clones, about nine tenths seen once. The material sequenced was PBMCs. Receptors originate from a man younger than 30 in good health and CMV-seropositive.

This chain joins TRBV6-5 and TRBJ1-2, with a possible D match to TRBD1 (5 bases). The V gene lost 7 bases and the J gene lost 4 bases, with 13 bases spanning the gap. Germline CDR1 MNHEY, CDR2 SVGAGI. This CDR3 contains 13 residues. This chain's CDR3 is CASTGRRVYGYTF. CDR3 sequence (DNA): TGTGCCAGCACGGGTCGCAGGGTCTATGGCTACACCTTC.

The gene calls are TRBV6-5 and TRBJ2-3; D is uncertain. V lost 8 bases to trimming and J lost 5 bases, with 8 bases between them. Germline V lookup: CDR1 MNHEY, CDR2 SVGAGI. This CDR3 comprises 11 residues. The CDR3 DNA is TGTGCCAGCCGACGACTAGATACGCAGTATTTT. This encodes CASRRLDTQYF.

The chain uses TRBV7-6 and TRBJ2-5, with no clear D. V dropped 2 bases and J dropped 0 bases, with 10 bases sitting between them. CDR3 length: 15 amino acids. From germline, CDR1 is SGHVS and CDR2 FNYEAQ. CDR3 region: CASSLLYRNQETQYF. CDR3 in DNA: TGTGCCAGCAGCTTACTATACAGAAACCAAGAGACCCAGTACTTC.

This clone has ten or more counts. The CDR3 DNA reads TGCAGCGTTGAAGATCTTCAGGCAGGGAGCAATCAGCCCCAGCATTTT. Translating gives CSVEDLQAGSNQPQHF. The gene calls are TRBV29-1 and TRBJ1-5; the D gene is possibly TRBD1 (5 bases). The V and J ends lost 0 bases and 1 base respectively, with 13 bases between them. Germline V gene lookup returns CDR1 SQVTM and CDR2 ANQGSEA. The CDR3 is 16 residues long.

The V and J genes are TRBV5-1 and TRBJ2-5, with TRBD1 identical over 7 bases. J lost 1 base, V lost 3 bases, and 0 bases had no gene match. This CDR3 is 13 amino acids long. Germline values: CDR1 SGHRS, CDR2 YFSETQ. The CDR3 loop reads CASSWDSQETQYF. In DNA, the CDR3 is TGCGCCAGCAGCTGGGACAGCCAAGAGACCCAGTACTTC.

The chain joins TRBV5-6 to TRBJ2-1; the D is unclear. Per germline, CDR1 SGHDT and CDR2 YYEEEE. V gave up 4 bases and J gave up 1 base, with 9 bases separating them. This CDR3 is 14 amino acids long. Written as DNA, the CDR3 is TGTGCCAGCAGCGCCGGTGTATCCTACAATGAGCAGTTCTTC. It codes for CASSAGVSYNEQFF.

The chain carries TRBV7-9 and TRBJ2-1, with 8 bases that match TRBD2. The CDR3 spans 15 residues. Germline CDR1 and CDR2: SEHNR and FQNEAQ (reference sequence). V trimming: 1 base; J trimming: 6 bases; junction bases outside the gene matches: 5. The CDR3 is CASSLVFRGGNEQFF. CDR3 DNA sequence: TGTGCCAGCAGCTTAGTTTTCCGGGGGGGCAATGAGCAGTTCTTC.

This clone was counted once. The chain couples TRBV6-1 to TRBJ2-2; 7 nucleotides line up with TRBD1. The germline CDR1 and CDR2 sequences are MNHNS and SASEGT. V gave up 5 bases and J gave up 7 bases; unmatched junction bases: 4. The CDR3 spans 13 residues. The CDR3 loop reads CASSSTGLGELFF. For the CDR3, the DNA is TGTGCCAGCAGTTCGACAGGGCTCGGGGAGCTGTTTTTT.

This chain joins TRBV19 and TRBJ2-5, with TRBD1 matching 7 bases. V lost 3 bases, J lost 2 bases, and 9 bases stayed unmatched. This CDR3 region has 16 residues. CDR1 is LNHDA, CDR2 SQIVND, per germline (reference sequence). The CDR3 nucleotides read TGTGCCAGTAGTATCTCGACAGGGCCCTATCAAGAGACCCAGTACTTC. This gives the protein CASSISTGPYQETQYF. Drawing the rest from reference TRBV19 and TRBJ2-5, the complete variable domain is DGGITQSPKYLFRKEGQNVTLSCEQNLNHDAMYWYRQDPGQGLRLIYYSQIVNDFQKGDIAEGYSVSREKKESFPLTVTSAQKNPTAFYLCASSISTGPYQETQYFGPGTRLLVL.

This clone came up a few times. V usage is TRBV15 and J usage is TRBJ2-1; 8 nucleotides line up with TRBD2. The CDR3 extends over 15 amino acids. Trimming cost V 0 bases and J 7 bases; bases outside gene matches: 5. Germline CDR1 and CDR2: LNHNV and YYDKDF (reference sequence). The DNA for the CDR3 is TGTGCCACCAGCAGAGAGCCGGGGGGGCCTAATGAGCAGTTCTTC. Amino acid sequence: CATSREPGGPNEQFF.

V is TRBV5-4 and J is TRBJ2-1; D perhaps matches TRBD1 (5 bases). The CDR3 contains 15 residues. From germline, CDR1 is SGHNT and CDR2 YYREEE (reference sequence). The V gene lost 3 bases and the J gene lost 3 bases, with 13 bases spanning the gap. The CDR3 protein is CASSSAKGFYNEQFF. The CDR3 nucleotides are TGTGCCAGCAGCTCTGCAAAGGGGTTCTACAATGAGCAGTTCTTC.

The chain joins TRBV4-3 to TRBJ1-2; 12 bases are a match to TRBD1. The CDR3 is 16 residues long. The junction had 8 bases not matched to a gene; V was cut back by 0 bases and J by 9 bases. Germline loops: CDR1 LGHNA, CDR2 YSLEER. CDR3 bases: TGCGCCAGCAGCCAAGATCTGGGACAGGGGGCTGATCGCTACACCTTC. Amino acid sequence: CASSQDLGQGADRYTF.